The 7 T cell receptor beta chains in this list originate from one sample, sequenced in a study of cytomegalovirus exposure and HLA in healthy donors. The PCR had 60 Vbeta and 13 Jbeta primers. Method: immunoSEQ multiplex PCR; TCRdb's copy keeps in-frame clones and lacks some. Of roughly 200,000 clones in the sample, just under 80% are singletons; the top ten hold 2.5% to 3%. The source material was PBMCs. These receptor sequences come from a female donor in good health and CMV-seronegative.

V usage is TRBV19 and J usage is TRBJ1-3; TRBD1 is a possible D gene (5 bases). Trimming shortened V by 3 bases and J by 0 bases, and 9 bases separated the two germline ends. Germline-derived CDR1 and CDR2 are LNHDA and SQIVND (reference sequence). This CDR3 has 15 amino acids. The CDR3 here is CASSIVGGSGNTIYF. DNA for the CDR3: TGTGCCAGTAGTATCGTCGGGGGCTCTGGAAACACCATATATTTT.

The V and J genes are TRBV2 and TRBJ2-2, with D possibly matching TRBD2 (6 bases). V was clipped by 8 bases and J by 6 bases, with 10 bases between them. The CDR3 length is 12 residues. Germline V gene sequence: CDR1 SNHLY, CDR2 FYNNEI. CDR3 in amino acids: CASGGIPGELFF. DNA of the CDR3: TGTGCCAGCGGGGGGATCCCCGGGGAGCTGTTTTTT.

The chain employs TRBV10-1 and TRBJ2-5; D ambiguous. The V gene lost 6 bases and the J gene lost 0 bases, with 17 bases spanning the gap. CDR1 and CDR2 from the germline V gene are WNHNN and SYGVQD (reference sequence). The CDR3 covers 16 residues. The chain's CDR3 is CASRSRVWPNQETQYF. As DNA, the CDR3 is TGCGCCAGCAGATCCCGGGTCTGGCCTAACCAAGAGACCCAGTACTTC.

V gene TRBV7-9 combines with J gene TRBJ2-2; TRBD1 is a possible D gene (5 bases). Germline V CDR1 and CDR2: SEHNR, FQNEAQ (reference sequence). CDR3 size: 14 residues. The ends were cut back, 11 bases at V and 0 bases at J, with 13 bases in the middle. The CDR3 DNA reads TGTGCCGACTCGGTAGGGGCGAACACCGGGGAGCTGTTTTTT. This gives the protein CADSVGANTGELFF.

J is TRBJ1-1 and V is TRBV6-5, with a weak D call TRBD1 (6 bases). The CDR3 is made up of 15 amino acids. Germline V gene sequence: CDR1 MNHEY, CDR2 SVGAGI. V was clipped by 0 bases and J by 6 bases, with 14 bases between them. CDR3 nucleotide sequence: TGTGCCAGCAGTTACTCGCGGGGGCGGAAAGCTGAAGCTTTCTTT. Its translation is CASSYSRGRKAEAFF.

This rearrangement joins TRBV2 to TRBJ2-7; D is uncertain. Germline V gene data show CDR1 as SNHLY and CDR2 as FYNNEI. V shed 2 bases and J shed 5 bases, with 16 bases lying between them. CDR3 length equals 15 residues. The CDR3 DNA is TGTGCCAGCAGTGAAAACCCGAGCAGGCCGCACGAGCAGTACTTC. Residues: CASSENPSRPHEQYF. The whole variable domain, remainder taken from reference TRBV2 and TRBJ2-7, is EPEVTQTPSHQVTQMGQEVILRCVPISNHLYFYWYRQILGQKVEFLVSFYNNEISEKSEIFDDQFSVERPDGSNFTLKIRSTKLEDSAMYFCASSENPSRPHEQYFGPGTRLTVT.

This clone showed up just a few times. The chain carries TRBV30 and TRBJ1-2; TRBD1 matches 8 bases. The germline gives CDR1 GTSNPN, CDR2 SVGIG (reference sequence). The V and J ends lost 3 bases and 9 bases, in that order; junction bases with no gene match: 9. The CDR3 is made up of 13 amino acids. The CDR3 protein is CAWSGQGDWSYTF. As DNA, the CDR3 is TGTGCCTGGAGCGGACAGGGCGATTGGAGCTACACCTTC.